Listed below are T cell receptor beta chains from one sample, sequenced in a study of blood T cell repertoires in COVID-19. Sequencing used immunoSEQ multiplex PCR; TCRdb keeps in-frame clones, though not all of them. This sample has approximately 91,000 clones, with about four fifths found just once. The sample consisted of peripheral blood. All receptors derive from a human donor in a cohort sampled during active COVID-19. Each CDR3 is given with its conserved first and last residue. The D gene is left open where the match is weak. Only some rows state a clone size, as once, few, many or a class for expanded clones.

TRBV19	TRBD1	few	TRBJ2-7	CASSIGTGSHEQYF	TGTGCCAGTAGTATCGGGACAGGGTCACATGAGCAGTACTTC
TRBV5-1	TRBD2	-	TRBJ2-6	CASSPTAGGANVLTF	TGCGCCAGCAGTCCGACAGCGGGAGGGGCCAACGTCCTGACTTTC
TRBV5-1	-	-	TRBJ1-2	CASSLFLAGPNYGYTF	TGCGCCAGCAGCTTGTTCTTGGCAGGCCCTAACTATGGCTACACCTTC
TRBV28	TRBD1	-	TRBJ1-1	CASPRDRNTEAFF	TGTGCCAGCCCTCGGGACAGGAACACTGAAGCTTTCTTT
TRBV18	-	-	TRBJ2-7	CASSPLGGEQYF	TGTGCCAGCTCACCGCTGGGGGGAGAGCAGTACTTC
TRBV7-9	TRBD1	-	TRBJ2-7	CASSRLGGRGVYEQYF	TGTGCCAGCAGCCGATTAGGGGGCCGTGGTGTGTACGAGCAGTACTTC
TRBV27	TRBD1	-	TRBJ2-7	CASAGTGGIEQYF	TGTGCCAGCGCCGGGACAGGGGGAATCGAGCAGTACTTC
TRBV21-1	-	-	TRBJ2-5	CASSKSPPWGVGTQYF	-
TRBV5-1	TRBD1	-	TRBJ1-2	CASSPDQGARVYGYTF	TGCGCCAGCAGCCCTGACCAGGGGGCAAGGGTTTATGGCTACACCTTC
TRBV15	TRBD2	-	TRBJ2-7	CATSTATSGSSYEQYF	TGTGCCACCAGCACCGCAACTAGCGGGTCCTCCTACGAGCAGTACTTC
TRBV18	-	-	TRBJ1-5	CASSTSRGNQPQHF	TGTGCCAGCTCAACCAGTCGGGGAAATCAGCCCCAGCATTTT
TRBV27	-	few	TRBJ1-2	CASHSPGVGGYTF	TGTGCCAGCCATTCCCCGGGGGTTGGTGGCTACACCTTC
TRBV25-1	TRBD1	-	TRBJ2-2	CASSEISRGRGELFF	TGTGCCAGCAGTGAGATCTCCAGGGGGAGAGGGGAGCTGTTTTTT
TRBV5-5	-	-	TRBJ2-2	CASSLFRVANTGELFF	TGTGCCAGCAGCTTGTTCAGGGTTGCGAACACCGGGGAGCTGTTTTTT
TRBV5-1	TRBD2	few	TRBJ2-2	CASSDLAGGGTGELFF	TGCGCCAGCAGCGATCTAGCGGGAGGGGGCACCGGGGAGCTGTTTTTT
TRBV29-1	-	-	TRBJ1-2	CSVEDRAGVGYTF	TGCAGCGTTGAAGATCGGGCAGGGGTTGGCTACACCTTC
TRBV7-9	-	-	TRBJ1-3	CASSSTLGQGGGNTIYF	TGTGCCAGCAGCTCAACGCTTGGGCAGGGAGGTGGAAACACCATATATTTT
TRBV4-1	TRBD1	-	TRBJ1-6	CASSHDPLDRGQRNSPLHF	TGCGCCAGCAGCCACGATCCTCTCGACAGGGGGCAGAGGAATTCACCCCTCCACTTT
TRBV4-1	-	-	TRBJ1-6	CASSQGQGYNSPLHF	TGCGCCAGCAGCCAAGGGCAGGGTTATAATTCACCCCTCCACTTT
TRBV12-5	-	-	TRBJ1-1	CASGIRWGEIFF	TGTGCTAGTGGTATCCGTTGGGGGGAAATTTTCTTT
TRBV5-8	TRBD1	-	TRBJ2-2	CASSPRTGRTGELFF	TGTGCCAGCAGCCCAAGGACAGGAAGGACCGGGGAGCTGTTTTTT
TRBV7-2	TRBD2	-	TRBJ2-7	CASRERTSGIVF	TGTGCCAGCAGGGAAAGAACTAGCGGGATTGTCTTC
TRBV3-1/TRBV3-2	-	few	TRBJ1-1	CASSLGGEAFF	TGTGCCAGCAGCCTCGGGGGTGAAGCTTTCTTT
TRBV24-1	-	once	TRBJ2-2	CATRKEGDIGELFF	TGTGCCACCAGGAAGGAGGGAGACATCGGGGAGCTGTTTTTT
TRBV30	-	-	TRBJ2-3	CAWSLPGDDTQYF	TGTGCCTGGAGTCTCCCGGGGGATGATACGCAGTATTTT
TRBV6-6	-	-	TRBJ1-2	CASSQDYGYTF	TGTGCCAGCAGCCAGGACTATGGCTACACCTTC
TRBV18	TRBD1	once	TRBJ1-6	CASSRQGTSPLHF	TGTGCCAGCTCACGACAGGGTACTTCACCCCTCCACTTT
TRBV20-1	-	-	TRBJ1-6	CSASRESGIRRSSPLHF	TGCAGTGCTAGTCGCGAATCCGGGATTCGAAGAAGTTCACCCCTCCACTTT
TRBV6-1	TRBD1	-	TRBJ2-7	CASSDRDRGYYEQYF	TGTGCCAGCAGTGATAGGGACAGGGGGTACTACGAGCAGTACTTC
TRBV20-1	-	once	TRBJ2-7	CSARTSYEQYF	TGCAGTGCTAGGACTAGCTACGAGCAGTACTTC
TRBV4-1	-	-	TRBJ2-3	CASSGAGRLSTQYF	TGCGCCAGCAGCGGAGCAGGGCGATTAAGTACGCAGTATTTT
TRBV10-3	TRBD2	-	TRBJ2-7	CATWGGVGEQYF	TGTGCCACCTGGGGAGGGGTGGGCGAGCAGTACTTC
TRBV9	TRBD1	-	TRBJ1-1	CASSVVDRGSEAFF	TGTGCCAGCAGCGTAGTGGACAGGGGGTCTGAAGCTTTCTTT
TRBV9	TRBD2	-	TRBJ2-7	CASSAGTSGAYEQYF	TGTGCCAGCAGCGCCGGGACTAGCGGGGCCTACGAGCAGTACTTC
TRBV5-4	-	-	TRBJ1-1	CASSFPSRNTEAFF	TGTGCCAGCAGCTTCCCTTCTCGGAACACTGAAGCTTTCTTT
TRBV7-9	-	-	TRBJ1-1	CASSSHSKLNTEAFF	TGTGCCAGCAGCTCGCACAGTAAATTGAACACTGAAGCTTTCTTT
TRBV6-6	-	few	TRBJ2-7	CASSYIAATGEQYF	TGTGCCAGCAGTTACATAGCGGCAACCGGCGAGCAGTACTTC
TRBV4-1	TRBD1	-	TRBJ2-7	CASSAGTGGYEQYF	TGCGCCAGCAGCGCCGGGACAGGGGGCTACGAGCAGTACTTC
TRBV10-2	-	-	TRBJ2-7	CASRSGGVQYF	TGCGCCAGCCGGTCCGGCGGAGTGCAGTACTTC
TRBV7-6	TRBD1	-	TRBJ1-3	CASSLAGQGTSSGNTIYF	TGTGCCAGCAGCTTAGCTGGACAGGGGACAAGCTCTGGAAACACCATATATTTT
TRBV11-2	TRBD2	-	TRBJ2-1	CASRSRLAGGGNEQFF	TGTGCCAGCAGATCTCGACTAGCGGGAGGGGGGAATGAGCAGTTCTTC
TRBV7-2	-	-	TRBJ2-3	CASSTRDKDTQYF	TGTGCCAGCAGCACCCGGGACAAAGATACGCAGTATTTT
TRBV4-2	TRBD2	-	TRBJ2-7	CASSPQSGSSYEQYF	TGTGCCAGCAGCCCCCAGAGCGGGAGCTCCTACGAGCAGTACTTC
TRBV15	TRBD2	-	TRBJ2-4	CATGFSGRGIQYF	TGTGCCACCGGATTTAGCGGGAGAGGTATTCAGTACTTC
TRBV5-6	TRBD1	-	TRBJ1-5	CASSRGQGSSNQPQHF	TGTGCCAGCAGCCGAGGACAGGGAAGTAGCAATCAGCCCCAGCATTTT
TRBV5-1	TRBD2	-	TRBJ2-7	CASSRSASGPYEQYF	TGCGCCAGCAGCCGGTCGGCTAGCGGACCTTACGAGCAGTACTTC
TRBV27	TRBD2	-	TRBJ2-5	CASSSMGGGAETQYF	TGTGCCAGCAGTAGCATGGGGGGGGGAGCGGAGACCCAGTACTTC
TRBV28	TRBD1	-	TRBJ2-7	CASRGGSGEQYF	TGTGCCAGCAGAGGGGGCTCGGGGGAGCAGTACTTC
TRBV6-5	TRBD2	-	TRBJ2-1	CASSPTSGSSNEQFF	TGTGCCAGCAGCCCGACTAGCGGCAGTTCCAATGAGCAGTTCTTC
TRBV27	-	-	TRBJ1-2	CASSLGGTGIYGYTF	TGTGCCAGCAGTTTAGGGGGCACAGGAATCTATGGCTACACCTTC
TRBV6-5	TRBD1	once	TRBJ1-4	CASSFNTGGGEKLFF	TGTGCCAGCAGTTTCAATACAGGGGGTGGAGAAAAACTGTTTTTT
TRBV27	-	once	TRBJ2-3	CASSFASDRNTDTQYF	TGTGCCAGCAGTTTCGCTTCGGACAGAAACACAGATACGCAGTATTTT
TRBV5-1	TRBD1	-	TRBJ1-1	CASSFDGTAQPLEAFF	TGCGCCAGCAGCTTCGACGGGACAGCCCAACCCCTTGAAGCTTTCTTT
TRBV3-1/TRBV3-2	-	-	TRBJ1-5	CASSLGSNQPQHF	TGTGCCAGCAGCCTCGGGTCCAATCAGCCCCAGCATTTT
TRBV28	-	-	TRBJ2-3	CASTLTNRGGGTDTQYF	TGTGCCAGTACACTCACAAACAGGGGGGGTGGCACAGATACGCAGTATTTT
TRBV9	-	few	TRBJ1-4	CASSTGLNEKLFF	TGTGCCAGCAGTACAGGGCTCAATGAAAAACTGTTTTTT
TRBV7-9	TRBD1	-	TRBJ1-6	CASSLSDRGRNSPLHF	TGTGCCAGCAGCTTGTCGGACAGGGGGCGTAATTCACCCCTCCACTTT
TRBV7-9	-	few	TRBJ2-5	CASSLWGEETQYF	TGTGCCAGCAGCTTGTGGGGAGAAGAGACCCAGTACTTC
TRBV19	-	-	TRBJ1-1	CASSIDRTGTMNTEAFF	TGTGCCAGTAGTATAGATCGAACAGGGACCATGAACACTGAAGCTTTCTTT
TRBV25-1	-	-	TRBJ2-5	CASSEGHGGLPETQYF	TGTGCCAGCAGTGAAGGACACGGTGGACTACCGGAGACCCAGTACTTC